This T cell receptor beta chain was recovered during a study of blood T cell repertoires in COVID-19. Here immunoSEQ multiplex PCR was the method, and the copy in TCRdb shows in-frame clones only, minus some. The table records approximately 210,000 clones, 82% of them present only once. Germline CDR1 reads SQVTM; CDR2 reads ANQGSEA. The CDR3 runs to 13 residues. V lost 3 bases and J lost 0, with 5 bases in between. Participants reported their clinical history, and cohort assignment relied on those reports. Cohort 3 donors were reported recovered after two negative PCRs, clearance, or symptom resolution.

V and J are TRBV29-1 and TRBJ2-2, with D hard to call. The sequence was collected from a woman aged 55 to 70 who had recovered from COVID-19. Input material: PBMCs or T cells enriched from blood (not recorded which). The CDR3 DNA is TGCAGCGTTGACAGCGCGAACACCGGGGAGCTGTTTTTT. As protein: CSVDSANTGELFF.